The sequence of this T cell receptor (beta chain) was determined in a study of cytomegalovirus exposure and HLA in healthy donors. With 60 Vbeta and 13 Jbeta primers, the PCR was carried out. Assay: immunoSEQ multiplex PCR; the TCRdb copy retains only in-frame clones and omits some. Its table records about 170,000 clones. The germline V gene has CDR1 ENHRY and CDR2 SYGVKD. The length of the CDR3 is 13 residues. The germline V and J ends were trimmed by 6 bases and 4 bases, with 11 bases remaining between them. The chain links TRBV10-3 to TRBJ2-3, with D unresolved. The sequenced sample consisted of PBMCs. The receptor's source is a woman in her sixties or seventies in good health and CMV-seronegative. The CDR3 bases are TGTGCCATCAGCGACTCCTCTGCAGATACGCAGTATTTT. Protein: CAISDSSADTQYF.